The present T cell receptor beta chain was sequenced within a study of cytomegalovirus exposure and HLA in healthy donors. Regarding the study as a whole: High sensitivity and specificity were reportedly achieved when the classifier diagnosed cytomegalovirus status. Being productive about 90% or about 30% of the time was typical of most TCR beta V segments in an earlier analysis.

Of note for this clone: Its specificity is not known.

This CDR3 region has 17 residues. J gave up 0 bases and V 3 bases, and 10 bases lay outside the gene matches. Germline V gene data show CDR1 as SGHRS and CDR2 as YFSETQ. A multiplex PCR was run with 60 Vbeta primers and 13 Jbeta primers. Some clones are missing from TCRdb's copy, which holds only in-frame ones; the method was immunoSEQ multiplex PCR. The table lists tens of thousands of clones, less than 70% of them singletons. The sequencing sample was made of PBMCs. The TCR was taken from a man aged 50-60 years in good health and CMV-seronegative. The chain links TRBV5-1 to TRBJ2-3, with 7 bases aligning to TRBD1. CDR3 nucleotide sequence: TGCGCCAGCAGCTCTTACAGGGGCCTAACTAGCACAGATACGCAGTATTTT. As protein: CASSSYRGLTSTDTQYF.